Listed below are T cell receptor beta chains from one sample, sequenced in a study of T cells in Graves' hyperthyroidism and ophthalmopathy. TCRdb recomputed calls from the multiplex PCR reads with MiXCR, one row per CDR3 protein. The sample lists 250,000 to 300,000 distinct CDR3 sequences, 10% to 15% occurring once. The sample consisted of blood. The receptor source for this set is a woman in her 30s with Graves' hyperthyroidism that later progressed to Graves' ophthalmopathy. The conserved cysteine and the conserved F or W are not part of the CDR3 here. A D gene is named only where the DNA matches it firmly.

D gene: TRBD2; J gene: TRBJ2-1; V gene: TRBV19; CDR3 protein: ASRGGSGRAGTNEQF
D gene: TRBD2; J gene: TRBJ2-5; V gene: TRBV3-1; CDR3 protein: ASSQVHSGARYQETQY
D gene: -; J gene: TRBJ2-2; V gene: TRBV6-4; CDR3 protein: ASSISGSGTGELF
D gene: TRBD2; J gene: TRBJ2-1; V gene: TRBV5-1; CDR3 protein: ASSLELAGVVEQF
D gene: -; J gene: TRBJ2-7; V gene: TRBV20-1; CDR3 protein: SGRVDAYEQY
D gene: -; J gene: TRBJ2-5; V gene: TRBV14; CDR3 protein: ASTMGDRIPTETQY
D gene: TRBD2; J gene: TRBJ2-7; V gene: TRBV25-1; CDR3 protein: ASSLRGGAEQY
D gene: -; J gene: TRBJ2-5; V gene: TRBV7-9; CDR3 protein: ASSPRFETQY
D gene: -; J gene: TRBJ2-7; V gene: TRBV20-1; CDR3 protein: SAPGHSSYEQY
D gene: -; J gene: TRBJ2-7; V gene: TRBV12-3/TRBV12-4; CDR3 protein: ASGGGGSYEQY
D gene: TRBD2; J gene: TRBJ2-1; V gene: TRBV28; CDR3 protein: ASSTTSGRFGEQF
D gene: -; J gene: TRBJ2-2; V gene: TRBV7-8; CDR3 protein: ASRPRVGEYTGELF
D gene: TRBD2; J gene: TRBJ2-3; V gene: TRBV28; CDR3 protein: ASSRASGSPDTQY
D gene: -; J gene: TRBJ1-2; V gene: TRBV29-1; CDR3 protein: SAGGQLGYGYT
D gene: TRBD1; J gene: TRBJ1-6; V gene: TRBV6-1; CDR3 protein: ASSESSADRGGNSPLH
D gene: TRBD1; J gene: TRBJ2-7; V gene: TRBV27; CDR3 protein: ASNDRAGEQY
D gene: -; J gene: TRBJ2-3; V gene: TRBV10-3; CDR3 protein: ATSRPGPATDTQY
D gene: TRBD2; J gene: TRBJ2-1; V gene: TRBV2; CDR3 protein: ASSPELAGYNEQF
D gene: -; J gene: TRBJ2-7; V gene: TRBV6-5; CDR3 protein: ASSYELGYEQY
D gene: TRBD2; J gene: TRBJ2-7; V gene: TRBV4-2; CDR3 protein: ASSQELAGVSSEQY
D gene: -; J gene: TRBJ1-5; V gene: TRBV5-1; CDR3 protein: ASSLAGGTGQPQH
D gene: TRBD1; J gene: TRBJ1-2; V gene: TRBV28; CDR3 protein: ASSFPSQGDSYGYT
D gene: TRBD2; J gene: TRBJ2-1; V gene: TRBV5-1; CDR3 protein: ASSELCRDYYNEQF
D gene: TRBD1; J gene: TRBJ1-5; V gene: TRBV6-1; CDR3 protein: ASSYGGGQGNQPQH
D gene: -; J gene: TRBJ1-1; V gene: TRBV18; CDR3 protein: ASSPPLRTAMNTEAF
D gene: -; J gene: TRBJ1-2; V gene: TRBV6-6; CDR3 protein: ASSYSLYGSDYGYT
D gene: TRBD2; J gene: TRBJ2-1; V gene: TRBV20-1; CDR3 protein: SARDLGGSTMGQF
D gene: -; J gene: TRBJ2-7; V gene: TRBV24-1; CDR3 protein: ATSDLGRAYEQY
D gene: TRBD2; J gene: TRBJ2-6; V gene: TRBV19; CDR3 protein: ASSLGGSGANVLT
D gene: TRBD2; J gene: TRBJ2-2; V gene: TRBV5-6; CDR3 protein: ASSHQTSGRFGGELF
D gene: TRBD2; J gene: TRBJ2-1; V gene: TRBV18; CDR3 protein: ASSPGLAVSYNEQF
D gene: -; J gene: TRBJ2-1; V gene: TRBV24-1; CDR3 protein: ATSDPGWNEQF
D gene: -; J gene: TRBJ2-4; V gene: TRBV4-1; CDR3 protein: ASSQVLTAAKNIQY
D gene: -; J gene: TRBJ1-1; V gene: TRBV29-1; CDR3 protein: SAGGGSAEAF
D gene: TRBD2; J gene: TRBJ2-1; V gene: TRBV28; CDR3 protein: ASSPWTSGLNEQF
D gene: -; J gene: TRBJ2-4; V gene: TRBV7-9; CDR3 protein: ASSLPGENIQY
D gene: -; J gene: TRBJ1-4; V gene: TRBV27; CDR3 protein: ASSSDISLTQLF
D gene: -; J gene: TRBJ2-3; V gene: TRBV20-1; CDR3 protein: SARDRLDGSGTDTQY
D gene: -; J gene: TRBJ2-1; V gene: TRBV3-2; CDR3 protein: ASSQATLDRSYNEQF
D gene: TRBD1; J gene: TRBJ2-3; V gene: TRBV28; CDR3 protein: ASSLLAGGMTDTQY
D gene: -; J gene: TRBJ2-3; V gene: TRBV7-8; CDR3 protein: ASSLASTSRNTDTQY
D gene: -; J gene: TRBJ2-2; V gene: TRBV6-6; CDR3 protein: ASSYSDPRGELF
D gene: -; J gene: TRBJ2-1; V gene: TRBV20-1; CDR3 protein: SARPLGAGRSYNEQF
D gene: -; J gene: TRBJ2-3; V gene: TRBV11-2; CDR3 protein: ASSPSAWDTQY
D gene: TRBD1; J gene: TRBJ2-7; V gene: TRBV7-6; CDR3 protein: ASSLAGTATFYEQY
D gene: -; J gene: TRBJ2-5; V gene: TRBV27; CDR3 protein: ASRPPGVQETQY
D gene: -; J gene: TRBJ1-1; V gene: TRBV13; CDR3 protein: ASSVLGEGNTEAF
D gene: -; J gene: TRBJ2-7; V gene: TRBV19; CDR3 protein: ASSTTGTFEQY
D gene: -; J gene: TRBJ1-1; V gene: TRBV5-1; CDR3 protein: ASSLEADTEAF
D gene: TRBD2; J gene: TRBJ2-3; V gene: TRBV7-6; CDR3 protein: ASSASPFGLAGVSDTQY
D gene: -; J gene: TRBJ2-7; V gene: TRBV11-2; CDR3 protein: ASSLATGQGEQY